The rows below give T cell receptor beta chains drawn from one sample of a study of identical twins. TCRdb redid the calling of the 5' RACE reads with MiXCR, one entry per CDR3 protein. The sample lists fewer than 550,000 distinct CDR3 sequences; approximately 16% were seen once. These same data were also listed under a study on yellow fever vaccine responses in identical twins.

Sequenced material: CD4+ T cells sorted from blood. These receptors were collected from a woman younger than 30 in good health. The CDR3 runs from the conserved cysteine through the conserved F or W. Fields, in order: D gene, V gene, clone size, J gene, CDR3 DNA, CDR3 protein. D genes are given only for firm matches. The listing skips clone size in some rows; elsewhere it reads once, few, many or a size class.

D: TRBD1
V: TRBV2
size: -
J: TRBJ2-5
DNA: TGTGCCAGCAGCTGGACAGGGCGGGAGACCCAGTACTTC
CDR3: CASSWTGRETQYF

D: -
V: TRBV29-1
size: -
J: TRBJ2-5
DNA: TGCAGCGTTGCTCCTCGCTTGGGGGAGACCCAGTACTTC
CDR3: CSVAPRLGETQYF

D: -
V: TRBV5-1
size: -
J: TRBJ2-3
DNA: TGCGCCAGCAGGCCGCCGGGGGCCACAGATACGCAGTATTTT
CDR3: CASRPPGATDTQYF

D: -
V: TRBV3-1
size: -
J: TRBJ1-5
DNA: TGTGCCAGCAGCCAAGATCTCCGGAGCAATCAGCCCCAGCATTTT
CDR3: CASSQDLRSNQPQHF

D: TRBD1
V: TRBV20-1
size: few
J: TRBJ2-4
DNA: TGCAGTGCTAGAGACTCCCAAGGGACAGTTCAGTACTTC
CDR3: CSARDSQGTVQYF

D: TRBD1
V: TRBV18
size: -
J: TRBJ2-2
DNA: TGTGCCAGCTCACCGCGACAGGGGGTTGAGACCGGGGAGCTGTTTTTT
CDR3: CASSPRQGVETGELFF

D: TRBD2
V: TRBV24-1
size: -
J: TRBJ2-1
DNA: TGTGCCACCAGTGATTCCCTAGCGGAGAATTACAATGAGCAGTTCTTC
CDR3: CATSDSLAENYNEQFF

D: TRBD1
V: TRBV3-1
size: many
J: TRBJ2-2
DNA: TGTGCCAGCAGCCGAACGGGGACAGGGAGAACCGGGGAGCTGTTTTTT
CDR3: CASSRTGTGRTGELFF

D: -
V: TRBV12-3/TRBV12-4
size: few
J: TRBJ1-3
DNA: TGTGCCAGCAGTTTAGGGCAGCGCTCTGGAAACACCATATATTTT
CDR3: CASSLGQRSGNTIYF

D: TRBD1
V: TRBV5-1
size: few
J: TRBJ2-7
DNA: TGCGCCAGCAGATTTGTATCCGGGACAGCAGTCTACGAGCAGTACTTC
CDR3: CASRFVSGTAVYEQYF

D: TRBD2
V: TRBV6-1
size: -
J: TRBJ2-3
DNA: TGTGCCAGCCATGGGTCTCCGGGACTAGCGGGGGTCGCAGATACGCAGTATTTT
CDR3: CASHGSPGLAGVADTQYF

D: -
V: TRBV29-1
size: many
J: TRBJ1-1
DNA: TGCAGCGTTGAACGGGGATTAGCCACTGAAGCTTTCTTT
CDR3: CSVERGLATEAFF

D: TRBD2
V: TRBV27
size: -
J: TRBJ2-5
DNA: TGTGCCAGCAGTTCCCTTAGCGGGGCAGAAGAGACCCAGTACTTC
CDR3: CASSSLSGAEETQYF

D: -
V: TRBV10-3
size: -
J: TRBJ2-1
DNA: TGTGCCATCAGTGAGGTATTAACAGGGCAACTTTACAATGAGCAGTTCTTC
CDR3: CAISEVLTGQLYNEQFF

D: -
V: TRBV20-1
size: few
J: TRBJ2-2
DNA: TGCAGTGCTAGGGAGTGGGACATGAACACCGGGGAGCTGTTTTTT
CDR3: CSAREWDMNTGELFF

D: -
V: TRBV7-3
size: -
J: TRBJ2-3
DNA: TGTGCCAGCAGCTTAGGTGTAGCACCAGGCACAGATACGCAGTATTTT
CDR3: CASSLGVAPGTDTQYF

D: -
V: TRBV11-2
size: -
J: TRBJ2-1
DNA: TGTGCCAGCAGCTTAAATATAGTCAGACTCAGCTCCTACAATGAGCAGTTCTTC
CDR3: CASSLNIVRLSSYNEQFF

D: -
V: TRBV12-3/TRBV12-4
size: -
J: TRBJ1-2
DNA: TGTGCCAGCAGTTTAGGGGCCCGGGACTGCTTC
CDR3: CASSLGARDCF

D: -
V: TRBV15
size: few
J: TRBJ2-7
DNA: TGTGCCACCAGCAGAGATCCGGTTCCCGAGCAGTACTTC
CDR3: CATSRDPVPEQYF

D: TRBD2
V: TRBV4-1
size: many
J: TRBJ2-3
DNA: TGCGCCAGCAGCCAAGTCCCCCCGGGACTAGCGGGATCCACAGATACGCAGTATTTT
CDR3: CASSQVPPGLAGSTDTQYF

D: TRBD2
V: TRBV15
size: few
J: TRBJ2-3
DNA: TGTGCCACCAGCATATCTCTGTCTGGCCGGGGGGGTACAGATACGCAGTATTTT
CDR3: CATSISLSGRGGTDTQYF

D: -
V: TRBV7-9
size: few
J: TRBJ2-2
DNA: TGTGCCGGCACAGGGAACACCGGGGAGCTGTTTTTT
CDR3: CAGTGNTGELFF

D: TRBD1
V: TRBV10-3
size: -
J: TRBJ1-4
DNA: TGTGCCATCGGTGGACAGGGTGGGGCTGAAAAACTGTTTTTT
CDR3: CAIGGQGGAEKLFF

D: -
V: TRBV4-1
size: few
J: TRBJ1-4
DNA: TGCGCCAGCAGCCCCGGACGGGAAAAACTGTTTTTT
CDR3: CASSPGREKLFF

D: TRBD1
V: TRBV7-2
size: -
J: TRBJ2-3
DNA: TGTGCCAGCAGCTTAGTACAGGGGAGTGGGAGCACAGATACGCAGTATTTT
CDR3: CASSLVQGSGSTDTQYF

D: -
V: TRBV19
size: -
J: TRBJ2-5
DNA: TGTGCCAGTAGTATTAGGAGTACACAAGAGACCCAGTACTTC
CDR3: CASSIRSTQETQYF

D: -
V: TRBV6-5
size: -
J: TRBJ2-1
DNA: TGTGCCAGCAGTTACTTGGTGACTAGTGTTAATGAGCAGTTCTTC
CDR3: CASSYLVTSVNEQFF

D: -
V: TRBV5-1
size: -
J: TRBJ2-1
DNA: TGCGCCAGCGGGGACTGGCGAAATGAGCAGTTCTTC
CDR3: CASGDWRNEQFF

D: -
V: TRBV2
size: many
J: TRBJ2-4
DNA: TGTGCCAGCAAACAGGGAGAACTAGCCAAAAACATTCAGTACTTC
CDR3: CASKQGELAKNIQYF

D: -
V: TRBV14
size: -
J: TRBJ2-2
DNA: TGTGCCAGCAGCCAATCTCCGGGGGGCGACACCGGGGAGCTGTTTTTT
CDR3: CASSQSPGGDTGELFF

D: -
V: TRBV2
size: -
J: TRBJ2-5
DNA: TGTGCCACTCTGGAGGGGGAGACCCAGTACTTC
CDR3: CATLEGETQYF

D: TRBD2
V: TRBV29-1
size: -
J: TRBJ2-1
DNA: TGCAGCGTTAGGGCTAGCGGGAGGGCCTCCTACAATGAGCAGTTCTTC
CDR3: CSVRASGRASYNEQFF

D: -
V: TRBV5-6
size: -
J: TRBJ1-6
DNA: TGTGCCAGCAGCCGAGGTTCCGCGACTAATTCACCCCTCCACTTT
CDR3: CASSRGSATNSPLHF

D: TRBD2
V: TRBV5-1
size: few
J: TRBJ2-5
DNA: TGCGCCAGCAGCGTGGGACTAGCGGGGGGAGTGACCCAGTACTTC
CDR3: CASSVGLAGGVTQYF

D: -
V: TRBV20-1
size: -
J: TRBJ1-6
DNA: TGCAGTGCTAGAGATCGGCAGAGCTCCTATAATTCACCCCTCCACTTT
CDR3: CSARDRQSSYNSPLHF

D: TRBD2
V: TRBV7-2
size: -
J: TRBJ2-3
DNA: TGTGCCAGCAGCACGGGGACTAGCGGGGATCTCACAGATACGCAGTATTTT
CDR3: CASSTGTSGDLTDTQYF

D: TRBD2
V: TRBV29-1
size: -
J: TRBJ2-3
DNA: TGCAGCGTTGGGGAGGGAGGAACGCAGTATTTT
CDR3: CSVGEGGTQYF

D: -
V: TRBV7-9
size: -
J: TRBJ2-3
DNA: TGTGCCAGCAGCCCAACGGGGCCCACAGATACGCAGTATTTT
CDR3: CASSPTGPTDTQYF

D: -
V: TRBV20-1
size: many
J: TRBJ1-1
DNA: TGCAGTGCTAGACGGGGAAACACTGAAGCTTTCTTT
CDR3: CSARRGNTEAFF